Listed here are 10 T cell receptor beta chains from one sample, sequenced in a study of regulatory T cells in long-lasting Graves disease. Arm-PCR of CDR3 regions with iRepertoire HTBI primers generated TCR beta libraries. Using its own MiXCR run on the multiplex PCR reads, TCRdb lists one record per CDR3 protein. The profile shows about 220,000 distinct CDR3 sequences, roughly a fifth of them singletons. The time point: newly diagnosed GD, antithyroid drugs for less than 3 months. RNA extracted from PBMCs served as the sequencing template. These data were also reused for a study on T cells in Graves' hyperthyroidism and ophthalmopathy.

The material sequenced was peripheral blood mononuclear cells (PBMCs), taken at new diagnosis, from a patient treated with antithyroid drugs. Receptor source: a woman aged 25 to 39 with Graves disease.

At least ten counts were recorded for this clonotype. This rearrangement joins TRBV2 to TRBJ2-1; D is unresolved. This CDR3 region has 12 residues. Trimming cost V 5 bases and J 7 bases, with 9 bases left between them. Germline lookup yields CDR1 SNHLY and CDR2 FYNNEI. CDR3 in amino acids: CASSIGWNEQFF. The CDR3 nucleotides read TGTGCCAGCAGTATCGGCTGGAATGAGCAGTTCTTC.

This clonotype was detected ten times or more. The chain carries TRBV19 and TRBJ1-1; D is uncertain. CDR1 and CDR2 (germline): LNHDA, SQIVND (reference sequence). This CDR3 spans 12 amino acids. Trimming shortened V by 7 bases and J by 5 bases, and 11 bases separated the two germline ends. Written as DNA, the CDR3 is TGTGCCAGTACCCGGGTAGGGACTGAAGCTTTCTTT. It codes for CASTRVGTEAFF.

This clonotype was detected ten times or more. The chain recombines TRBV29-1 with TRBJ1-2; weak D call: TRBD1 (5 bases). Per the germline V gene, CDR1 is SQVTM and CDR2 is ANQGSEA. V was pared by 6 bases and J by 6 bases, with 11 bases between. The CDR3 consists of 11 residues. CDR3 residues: CSVRQGDGYTF. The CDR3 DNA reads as TGCAGCGTCCGGCAGGGTGATGGCTACACCTTC.

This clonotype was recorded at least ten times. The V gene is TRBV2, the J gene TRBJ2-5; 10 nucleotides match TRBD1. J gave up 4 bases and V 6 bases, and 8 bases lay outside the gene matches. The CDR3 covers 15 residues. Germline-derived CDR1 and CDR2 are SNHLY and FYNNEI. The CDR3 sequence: CASRETGGERETQYF. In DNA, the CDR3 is TGTGCCAGCAGGGAGACAGGGGGCGAGCGAGAGACCCAGTACTTC.

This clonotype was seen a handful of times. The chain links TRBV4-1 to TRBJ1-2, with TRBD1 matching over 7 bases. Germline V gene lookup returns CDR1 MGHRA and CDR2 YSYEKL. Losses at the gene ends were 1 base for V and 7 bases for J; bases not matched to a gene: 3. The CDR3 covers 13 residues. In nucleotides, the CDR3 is TGCGCCAGCAGCCAAGTCACAGGGGCTGGCTACACCTTC. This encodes CASSQVTGAGYTF.

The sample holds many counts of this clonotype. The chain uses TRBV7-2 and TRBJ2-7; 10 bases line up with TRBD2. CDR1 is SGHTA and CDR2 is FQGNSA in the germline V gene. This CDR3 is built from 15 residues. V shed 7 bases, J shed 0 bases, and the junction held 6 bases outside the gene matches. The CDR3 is CASKIAGGPSYEQYF. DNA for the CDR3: TGTGCCAGCAAGATAGCGGGGGGTCCCTCCTACGAGCAGTACTTC.

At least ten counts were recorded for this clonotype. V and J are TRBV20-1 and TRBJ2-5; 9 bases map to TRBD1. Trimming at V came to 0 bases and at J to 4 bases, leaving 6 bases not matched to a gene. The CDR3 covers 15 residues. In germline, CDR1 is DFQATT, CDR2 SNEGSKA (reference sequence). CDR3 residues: CSARDGTGWSETQYF. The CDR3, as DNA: TGCAGTGCTAGAGATGGGACAGGGTGGTCAGAGACCCAGTACTTC.

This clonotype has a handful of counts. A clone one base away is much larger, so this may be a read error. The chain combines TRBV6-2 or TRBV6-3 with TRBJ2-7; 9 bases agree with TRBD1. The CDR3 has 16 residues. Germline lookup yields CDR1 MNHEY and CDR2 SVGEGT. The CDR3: CASSYSLGQGSYVQYF. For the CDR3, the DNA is TGTGCCAGCAGTTACTCCTTGGGACAGGGTTCCTACGTGCAGTACTTC.

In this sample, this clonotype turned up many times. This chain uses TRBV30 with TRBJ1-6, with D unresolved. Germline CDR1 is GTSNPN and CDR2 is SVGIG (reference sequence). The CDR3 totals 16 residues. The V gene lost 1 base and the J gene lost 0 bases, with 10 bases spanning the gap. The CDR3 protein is CAWSAIGSSYNSPLHF. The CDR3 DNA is TGTGCCTGGAGTGCGATAGGGAGCTCCTATAATTCACCCCTCCACTTT.

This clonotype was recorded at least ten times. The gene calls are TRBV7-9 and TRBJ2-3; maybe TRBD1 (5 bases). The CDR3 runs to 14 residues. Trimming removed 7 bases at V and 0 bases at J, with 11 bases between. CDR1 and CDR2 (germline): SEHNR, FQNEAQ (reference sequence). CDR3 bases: TGTGCCAGCACCCTGACAGATAGCACAGATACGCAGTATTTT. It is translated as CASTLTDSTDTQYF.